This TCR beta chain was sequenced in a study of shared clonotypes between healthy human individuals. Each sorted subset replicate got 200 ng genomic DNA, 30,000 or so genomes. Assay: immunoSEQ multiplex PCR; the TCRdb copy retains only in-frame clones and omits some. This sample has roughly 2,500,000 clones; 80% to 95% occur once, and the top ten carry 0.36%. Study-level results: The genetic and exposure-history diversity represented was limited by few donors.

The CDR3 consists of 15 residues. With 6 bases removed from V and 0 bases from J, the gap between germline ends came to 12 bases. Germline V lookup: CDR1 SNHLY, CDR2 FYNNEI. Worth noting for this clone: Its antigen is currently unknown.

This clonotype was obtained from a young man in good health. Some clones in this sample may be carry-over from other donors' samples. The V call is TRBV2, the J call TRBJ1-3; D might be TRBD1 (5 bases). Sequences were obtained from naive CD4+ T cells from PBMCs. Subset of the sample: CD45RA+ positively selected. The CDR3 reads CASSGTDSSGNTIYF. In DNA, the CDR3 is TGTGCCAGCAGCGGGACCGATTCCTCTGGAAACACCATATATTTT.